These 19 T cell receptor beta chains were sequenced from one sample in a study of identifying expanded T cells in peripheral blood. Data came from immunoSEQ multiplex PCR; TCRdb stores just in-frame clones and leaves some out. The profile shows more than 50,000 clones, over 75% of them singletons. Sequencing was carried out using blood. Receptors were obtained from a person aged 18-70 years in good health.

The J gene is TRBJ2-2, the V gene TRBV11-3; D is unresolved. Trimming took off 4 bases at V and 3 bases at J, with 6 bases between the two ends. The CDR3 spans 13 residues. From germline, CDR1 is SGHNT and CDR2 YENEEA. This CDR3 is CASSSFDTGELFF. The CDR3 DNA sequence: TGTGCCAGCAGCTCGTTTGACACCGGGGAGCTGTTTTTT.

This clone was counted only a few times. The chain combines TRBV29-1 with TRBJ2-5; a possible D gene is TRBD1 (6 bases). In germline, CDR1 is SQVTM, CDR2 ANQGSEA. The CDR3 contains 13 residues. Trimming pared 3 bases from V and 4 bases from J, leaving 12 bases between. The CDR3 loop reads CSVEQQGVETQYF. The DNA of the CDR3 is TGCAGCGTTGAGCAACAGGGTGTAGAGACCCAGTACTTC. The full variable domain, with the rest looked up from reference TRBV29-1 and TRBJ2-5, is SAVISQKPSRDICQRGTSLTIQCQVDSQVTMMFWYRQQPGQSLTLIATANQGSEATYESGFVIDKFPISRPNLTFSTLTVSNMSPEDSSIYLCSVEQQGVETQYFGPGTRLLVL.

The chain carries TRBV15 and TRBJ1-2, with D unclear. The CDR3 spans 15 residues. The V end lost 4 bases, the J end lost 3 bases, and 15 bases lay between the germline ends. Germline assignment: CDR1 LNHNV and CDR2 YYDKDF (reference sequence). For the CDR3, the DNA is TGTGCCACCAGCACCGGATCTCGGGGTTACTATGGCTACACCTTC. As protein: CATSTGSRGYYGYTF.

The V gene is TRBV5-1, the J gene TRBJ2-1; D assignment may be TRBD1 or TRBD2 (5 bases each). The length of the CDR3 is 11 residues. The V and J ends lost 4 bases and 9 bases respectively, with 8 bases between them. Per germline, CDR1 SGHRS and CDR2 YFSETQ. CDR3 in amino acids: CASSTRGEQFF. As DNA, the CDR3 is TGCGCCAGCAGCACTAGGGGTGAGCAGTTCTTC.

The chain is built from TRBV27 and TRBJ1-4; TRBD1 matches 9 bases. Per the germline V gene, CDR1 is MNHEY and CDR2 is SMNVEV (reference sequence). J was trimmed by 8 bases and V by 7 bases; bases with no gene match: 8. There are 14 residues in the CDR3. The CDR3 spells CASMDRGSREKLFF. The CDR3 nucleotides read TGTGCCAGCATGGACAGGGGTTCAAGAGAAAAACTGTTTTTT.

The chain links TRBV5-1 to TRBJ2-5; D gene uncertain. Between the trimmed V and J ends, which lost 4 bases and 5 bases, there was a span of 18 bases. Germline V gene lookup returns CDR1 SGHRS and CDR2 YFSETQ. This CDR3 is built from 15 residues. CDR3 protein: CASSVTALESETQYF. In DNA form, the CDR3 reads TGCGCCAGCAGCGTAACAGCTTTAGAGTCGGAGACCCAGTACTTC.

In DNA, the CDR3 is TGTGCCAGCAGTGGGTTTGGCATAGATGAAAAACTGTTTTTT. It yields the protein CASSGFGIDEKLFF. This chain uses TRBV27 with TRBJ1-4; D is ambiguous. Germline CDR1 is MNHEY and CDR2 is SMNVEV (reference sequence). This CDR3 has 14 residues. Between the trimmed V and J ends, which lost 5 bases and 6 bases, there was a span of 13 bases.

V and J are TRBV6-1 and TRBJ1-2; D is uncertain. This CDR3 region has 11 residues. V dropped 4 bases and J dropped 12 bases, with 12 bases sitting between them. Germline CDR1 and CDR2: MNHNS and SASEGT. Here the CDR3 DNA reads TGTGCCAGCAGTGGGGGTATGGCTAACACCTTC. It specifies CASSGGMANTF.

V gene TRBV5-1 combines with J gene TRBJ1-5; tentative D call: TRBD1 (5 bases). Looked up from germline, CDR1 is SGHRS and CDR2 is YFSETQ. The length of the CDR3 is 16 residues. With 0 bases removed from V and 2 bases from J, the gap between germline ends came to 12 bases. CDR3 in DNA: TGCGCCAGCAGCTTGGGAGGGACTTGGGGCAATCAGCCCCAGCATTTT. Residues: CASSLGGTWGNQPQHF.

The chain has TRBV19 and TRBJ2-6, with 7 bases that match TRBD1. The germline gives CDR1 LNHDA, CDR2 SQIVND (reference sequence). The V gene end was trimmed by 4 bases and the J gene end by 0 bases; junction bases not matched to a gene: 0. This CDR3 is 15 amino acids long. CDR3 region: CASSNRGSGANVLTF. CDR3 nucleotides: TGTGCCAGTAGTAACAGGGGCTCTGGGGCCAACGTCCTGACTTTC.

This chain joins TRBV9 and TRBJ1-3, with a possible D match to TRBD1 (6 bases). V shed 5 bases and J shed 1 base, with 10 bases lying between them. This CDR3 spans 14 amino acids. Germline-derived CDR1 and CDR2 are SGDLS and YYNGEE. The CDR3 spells CASSLGTSGNTIYF. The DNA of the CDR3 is TGTGCCAGCAGTCTCGGGACATCTGGAAACACCATATATTTT.

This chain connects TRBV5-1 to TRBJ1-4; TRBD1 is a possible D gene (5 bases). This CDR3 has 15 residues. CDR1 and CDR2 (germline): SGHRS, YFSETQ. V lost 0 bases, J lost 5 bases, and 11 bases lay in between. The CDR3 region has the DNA TGCGCCAGCAGCTTGGATTGGGGGAGGAATGAAAAACTGTTTTTT. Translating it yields CASSLDWGRNEKLFF.

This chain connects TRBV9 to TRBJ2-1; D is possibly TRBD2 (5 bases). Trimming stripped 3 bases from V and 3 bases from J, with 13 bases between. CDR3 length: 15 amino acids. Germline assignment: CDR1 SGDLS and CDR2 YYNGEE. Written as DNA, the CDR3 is TGTGCCAGCAGCGCCGAGGGAGTCAACTACAATGAGCAGTTCTTC. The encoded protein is CASSAEGVNYNEQFF.

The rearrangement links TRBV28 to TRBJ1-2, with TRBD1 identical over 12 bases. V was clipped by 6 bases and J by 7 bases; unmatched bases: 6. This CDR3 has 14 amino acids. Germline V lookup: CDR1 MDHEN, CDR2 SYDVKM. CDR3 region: CASRGTGGASGYTF. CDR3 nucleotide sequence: TGTGCCAGCAGGGGGACAGGGGGCGCGAGTGGCTACACCTTC.

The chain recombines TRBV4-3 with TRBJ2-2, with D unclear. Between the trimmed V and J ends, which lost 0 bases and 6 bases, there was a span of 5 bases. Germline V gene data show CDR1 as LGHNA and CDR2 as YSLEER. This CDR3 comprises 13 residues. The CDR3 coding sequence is TGCGCCAGCAGCCAAGATCTGGCCGGGGAGCTGTTTTTT. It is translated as CASSQDLAGELFF.

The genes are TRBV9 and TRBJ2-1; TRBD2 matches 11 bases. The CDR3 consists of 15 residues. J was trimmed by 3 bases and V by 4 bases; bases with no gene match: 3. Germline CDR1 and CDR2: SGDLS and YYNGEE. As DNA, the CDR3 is TGTGCCAGCAGCCCTGGACTAGCGGGCTACAATGAGCAGTTCTTC. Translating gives CASSPGLAGYNEQFF.

CDR3 DNA: TGTGCCAGTAGTACGATTGGGGCCGGACTAGCGGGAGCCAAAAACATTCAGTACTTC. As protein: CASSTIGAGLAGAKNIQYF. The chain couples TRBV19 to TRBJ2-4, with 11 bases matching TRBD2. Germline CDR1 LNHDA, CDR2 SQIVND (reference sequence). Trimming at V came to 4 bases and at J to 0 bases, leaving 11 bases not matched to a gene. This CDR3 spans 19 amino acids.

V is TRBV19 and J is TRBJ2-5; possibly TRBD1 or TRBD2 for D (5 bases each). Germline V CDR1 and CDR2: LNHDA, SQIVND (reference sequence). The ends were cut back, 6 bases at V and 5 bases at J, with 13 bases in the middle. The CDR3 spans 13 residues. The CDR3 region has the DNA TGTGCCAGTAGCCCCACGGGGCTGGAGACCCAGTACTTC. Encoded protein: CASSPTGLETQYF.

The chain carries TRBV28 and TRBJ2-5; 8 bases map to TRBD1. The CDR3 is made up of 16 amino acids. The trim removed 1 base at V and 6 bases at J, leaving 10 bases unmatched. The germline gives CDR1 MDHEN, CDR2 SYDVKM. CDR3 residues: CASSLSTGAGLKTQYF. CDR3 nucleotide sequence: TGTGCCAGCAGTTTATCGACAGGGGCCGGACTAAAGACCCAGTACTTC.